This record looks at one T cell receptor (beta chain) sequence and its context. The CDR3 length is 15 residues. Germline V lookup: CDR1 SGHAT, CDR2 FQNNGV. V trimming: 5 bases; J trimming: 8 bases; junction bases outside the gene matches: 12. The record originates from a study of blood T cell repertoires in COVID-19. Sequencing was performed with immunoSEQ multiplex PCR; in TCRdb, only in-frame clones are kept and a portion is missing. The sample gives under 15,000 clones, around 71% of which show up once; 5% to 6.5% is in the top ten. This sequence joins TRBV11-2 and TRBJ1-2, with 9 bases matching TRBD1. This TCR came from a man aged 55-75 years with COVID-19, enrolled during active disease. Sequenced: peripheral blood. The CDR3 loop reads CASSLPEQGAGGYTF. The CDR3 DNA is TGTGCCAGCAGCCTCCCCGAACAGGGGGCGGGGGGCTACACCTTC.